The entry that follows covers one T cell receptor (beta chain) sequence. The specificity of this receptor is unknown. The record has no base qualities; no much larger clone is one base away. This entry belongs to a study of T cell responses to AZD1222 COVID-19 vaccine (dated by TCRdb to the early 2020s). Broadly, across the study: Because spike-specific TCR depth and breadth did not differ between the two schedules, AZD1222 recipients who got a second dose at roughly 4 weeks were pooled with those who got a second dose at roughly 12 weeks. Trial participants were enrolled by age into 18-55, 56-69 and 70-plus year subgroups, with roughly 160, 29 and 62 TCR-sequenced participants respectively. A total of about 230 trial participants underwent TCR sequencing, of whom 207 received two doses of AZD1222 and some 26 received two doses of the MenACWY control vaccine.

As encoded in the germline V gene, CDR1 is KGHSH while CDR2 is LQKENI. The CDR3 covers 12 residues, taking in both the cysteine and the phenylalanine. Kept here is only the CDR3 DNA, which spans 36 bases and is read in frame from base 1. V sheds 3 bases and J sheds 4 bases, leaving 7 bases between their ends. The full study reports these points: The 56-69-year group was small, and its depth increase did not reach significance, likely because of low power. Most participants were white British and females outnumbered males, and the authors suggested that clonal diversity may have been underestimated. No day 14 peak-response samples were available, so repertoires were characterized only after the peak T cell response. After two AZD1222 doses, both the breadth and the depth of spike-specific TCRs were significantly higher than at day 0 and than in MenACWY recipients. Conclusions about previously exposed vaccinees are limited because only five to seven AZD1222 recipients were SARS-CoV-2 seropositive at baseline. Vaccine-associated CD4 TCRs spanned the whole spike protein, with dominant responses in regions 160-218 and 743-854. Epitopes outside the regions mutated in the B.1.351 and B.1.1.7 variants were reportedly recognized by nearly half of the unique spike-specific TCRs.

The CDR3 regions of human TCRbeta chains were subjected to immunosequencing. On the authors' methods: TCRs in the repertoires were matched against a reference library of SARS-CoV-2-specific TCRs that had been generated with the MIRA antigen-specificity platform. Breadth was defined as the fraction of unique TCRs that were SARS-CoV-2-associated. Depth was defined as the fraction of total T cells that were SARS-CoV-2-associated. Using the MIRA data, each spike-specific TCR was assigned both to the spike region to which the TCR was reactive and to a CD4 or CD8 class. Log10-transformed breadth and depth values were compared by one-way ANOVA with Sidak's multiple comparisons tests. TCRdb limited this immuneACCESS table to in-frame rearrangements with V and J called. A share of clones is missing; checked studies link under half to unresolved V genes, and the rest is unexplained. From that table come the V and J calls and clone size; the DNA was used to work out D and trimming. This sample holds over 100,000 clones; roughly 93% were observed only once. Approximately 4.7% of the sample is taken by the ten largest.

The sample's time point label, in plain terms: baseline before first vaccination. Vaccinee samples came from UK trials COV001 and COV002, including a single-blind randomized controlled phase 2/3 trial of AZD1222 (ChAdOx1 nCoV-19) in healthy adults. For TCRbeta chain sequencing, PBMC samples were collected from trial participants at day 0 and at day 28 after the second dose. Recombination joined TRBV18 with TRBJ2-7, with TRBD1 as a weak D call on 5 bases. The TCR was taken from an adult in good health. Sequencing was performed on peripheral blood, taken on day 0 of AZD1222 vaccination. The CDR3: CASSPDTYEQYF. In nucleotides, the sequence is TGTGCCAGCTCACCGGACACATACGAGCAGTACTTC. The CDR3 plus the reference TRBV18 and TRBJ2-7 genes for the other parts give the full variable domain: NAGVMQNPRHLVRRRGQEARLRCSPMKGHSHVYWYRQLPEEGLKFMVYLQKENIIDESGMPKERFSAEFPKEGPSILRIQQVVRGDSAAYFCASSPDTYEQYFGPGTRLTVT.